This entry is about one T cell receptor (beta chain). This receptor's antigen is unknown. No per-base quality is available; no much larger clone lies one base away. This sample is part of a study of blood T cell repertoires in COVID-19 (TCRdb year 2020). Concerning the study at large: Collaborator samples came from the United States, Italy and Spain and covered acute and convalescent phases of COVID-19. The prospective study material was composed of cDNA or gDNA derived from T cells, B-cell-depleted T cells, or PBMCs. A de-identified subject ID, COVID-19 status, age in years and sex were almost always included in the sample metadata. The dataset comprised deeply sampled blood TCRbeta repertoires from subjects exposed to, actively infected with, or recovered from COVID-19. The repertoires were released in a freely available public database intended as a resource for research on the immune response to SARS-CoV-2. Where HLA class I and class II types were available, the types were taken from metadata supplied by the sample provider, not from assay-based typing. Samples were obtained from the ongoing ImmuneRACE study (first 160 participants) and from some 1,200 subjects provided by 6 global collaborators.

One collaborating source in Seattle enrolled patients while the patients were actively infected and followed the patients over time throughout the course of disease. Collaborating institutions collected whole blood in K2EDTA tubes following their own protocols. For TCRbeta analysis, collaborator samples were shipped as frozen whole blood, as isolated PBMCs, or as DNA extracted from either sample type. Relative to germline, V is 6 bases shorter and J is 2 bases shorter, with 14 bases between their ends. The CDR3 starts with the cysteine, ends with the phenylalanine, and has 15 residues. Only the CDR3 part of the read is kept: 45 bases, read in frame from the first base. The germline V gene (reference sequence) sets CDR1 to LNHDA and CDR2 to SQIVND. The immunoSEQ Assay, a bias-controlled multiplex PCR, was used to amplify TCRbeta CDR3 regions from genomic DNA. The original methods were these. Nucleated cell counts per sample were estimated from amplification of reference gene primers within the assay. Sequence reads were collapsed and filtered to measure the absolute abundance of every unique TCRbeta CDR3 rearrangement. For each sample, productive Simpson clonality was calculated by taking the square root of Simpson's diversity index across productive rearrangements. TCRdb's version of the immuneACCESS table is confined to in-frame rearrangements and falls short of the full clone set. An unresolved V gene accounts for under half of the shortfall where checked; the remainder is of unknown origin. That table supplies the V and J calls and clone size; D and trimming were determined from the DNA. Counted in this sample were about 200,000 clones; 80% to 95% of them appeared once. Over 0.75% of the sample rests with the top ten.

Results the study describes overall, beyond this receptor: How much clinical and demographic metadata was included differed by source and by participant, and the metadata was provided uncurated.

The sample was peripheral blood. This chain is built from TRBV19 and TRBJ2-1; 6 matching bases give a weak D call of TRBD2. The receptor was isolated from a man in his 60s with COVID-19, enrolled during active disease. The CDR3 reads CASRVSGMPYNEQFF. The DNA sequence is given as TGTGCCAGTAGGGTTAGCGGTATGCCCTACAATGAGCAGTTCTTC.